This T cell receptor (beta chain) was sequenced during a study of control samples from healthy donors and cancer patients. Clones were read by immunoSEQ multiplex PCR, and TCRdb kept only the in-frame ones, dropping some. The sample lists 110,000 or so clones, roughly 85% occurring once. V was trimmed by 5 bases and J by 8 bases, leaving 15 bases between them. Germline V CDR1 and CDR2: MNHEY, SVGAGI. The CDR3 loop spans 13 amino acids. V usage is TRBV6-5 and J usage is TRBJ1-2; TRBD1 might be the D (5 bases). Sequenced material: blood. The TCR sequence derives from a woman between 50 and 59 years old in good health. Here the CDR3 reads CASSQSAWGGYTF. The CDR3 nucleotides read TGTGCCAGCAGTCAGAGTGCTTGGGGCGGCTACACCTTC.